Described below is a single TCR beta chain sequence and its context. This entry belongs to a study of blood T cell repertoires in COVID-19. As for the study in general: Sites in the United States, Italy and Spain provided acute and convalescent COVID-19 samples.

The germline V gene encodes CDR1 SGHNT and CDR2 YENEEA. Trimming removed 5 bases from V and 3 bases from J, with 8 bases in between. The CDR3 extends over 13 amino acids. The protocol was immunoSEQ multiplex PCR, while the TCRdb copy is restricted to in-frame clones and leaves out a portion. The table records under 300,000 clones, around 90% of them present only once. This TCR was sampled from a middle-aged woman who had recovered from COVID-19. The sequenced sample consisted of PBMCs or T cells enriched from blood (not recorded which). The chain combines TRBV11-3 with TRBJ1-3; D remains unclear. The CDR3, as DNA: TGTGCCAGCAGCCGCGATGGTGGAAACACCATATATTTT. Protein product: CASSRDGGNTIYF.